This T cell receptor beta chain is drawn from a study of cytotoxic CD8 clonotypes in ibrutinib-treated CLL. Study-wide findings and caveats: Before falling back toward baseline at progression, clonality had risen at the time of ibrutinib response.

The TCR beta libraries used roughly 2.2 micrograms of genomic DNA that came from cryopreserved PBMCs. This clone has just a few counts. Its antigen is not identified. Germline V CDR1 and CDR2: SNHLY, FYNNEI. V lost 2 bases and J lost 7, with 9 bases in between. The CDR3 runs 13 residues. The repertoire was sequenced with immunoSEQ multiplex PCR; TCRdb's copy has only in-frame clones and lacks some. The table shows about 45,000 clones, with just over 65% occurring only once. This sequence was found in a human donor with chronic lymphocytic leukemia. The specimen was PBMCs, collected after 24 months of ibrutinib treatment. The chain combines TRBV2 with TRBJ1-5; no definite D call. This CDR3 is CASSEKGFQPQHF. CDR3 bases: TGTGCCAGCAGTGAAAAAGGGTTCCAGCCCCAGCATTTT.